These T cell receptor beta chains were read from a single sample in a study of blood T cell repertoires in COVID-19. Assay used: immunoSEQ multiplex PCR; TCRdb lists only in-frame clones, some missing. The sample includes about 73,000 clones, 82% of them seen just once. The sample was peripheral blood. All receptors derive from a woman aged 55-69 years with acute or convalescent COVID-19. The CDR3 runs from the conserved cysteine through the conserved F or W. The D gene is left open where the match is weak.

d_call	v_call	j_call	cdr3_aa	cdr3_nt
-	TRBV12-3/TRBV12-4	TRBJ1-2	CASSLQVYYGYTF	TGTGCCAGCAGTTTACAGGTGTACTATGGCTACACCTTC
-	TRBV27	TRBJ1-1	CASSLNRVVTEAFF	TGTGCCAGCAGTTTAAACAGGGTCGTCACTGAAGCTTTCTTT
-	TRBV3-1/TRBV3-2	TRBJ2-3	CASSNRGDTQYF	TGTGCCAGCAGCAACCGGGGGGATACGCAGTATTTT
-	TRBV28	TRBJ2-7	CASSLGTSDSSYEQYF	TGTGCCAGCAGTTTGGGGACATCAGACAGCTCCTACGAGCAGTACTTC
TRBD1	TRBV28	TRBJ1-2	CASLLQGGSGYTF	TGTGCCAGCCTATTACAGGGGGGGAGTGGCTACACCTTC
-	TRBV28	TRBJ1-2	CASSSGLLYGYTF	TGTGCCAGCAGTTCCGGTCTCCTCTATGGCTACACCTTC
TRBD1	TRBV5-1	TRBJ1-1	CASSGGTGRNTEAFF	TGCGCCAGCAGCGGAGGGACAGGCAGAAACACTGAAGCTTTCTTT
TRBD1	TRBV3-1/TRBV3-2	TRBJ2-1	CASSPDRGRLNEQFF	TGTGCCAGCAGCCCCGACAGGGGGCGGCTCAATGAGCAGTTCTTC
TRBD1	TRBV28	TRBJ1-5	CASSRPGQGLSNQPQHF	TGTGCCAGCAGCCGGCCGGGACAGGGGCTTAGCAATCAGCCCCAGCATTTT
TRBD1	TRBV28	TRBJ2-5	CASRSTGTGVGETQYF	TGTGCCAGCAGATCCACTGGTACAGGGGTGGGAGAGACCCAGTACTTC